These 2 T cell receptor beta chains were sequenced from one sample in a study of T cells in Graves' hyperthyroidism and ophthalmopathy. Amplification of TCR beta CDR3 regions was performed using RNA transcripts as template. The HTBI set primed first-round TCR CDR3 RT-PCR. From the multiplex PCR reads, TCRdb called clonotypes with MiXCR, one entry per CDR3 protein. The data show roughly 290,000 distinct CDR3 sequences, with around 15% seen just once and over 50% held by the top ten. Sequencing input: blood. Source of these receptors: a woman aged 55-70 years with Graves' ophthalmopathy.

This clonotype was picked up many times. The chain recombines TRBV7-2 with TRBJ2-1; the match to TRBD2 covers 7 bases. Germline V gene lookup returns CDR1 SGHTA and CDR2 FQGNSA. The CDR3 is 13 amino acids. J lost 9 bases, V lost 3 bases, and 5 bases had no gene match. The CDR3 nucleotides are TGTGCCAGCAGCTTGGGGACTACCGTTGAGCAGTTCTTC. Translated: CASSLGTTVEQFF.

In this sample, this clonotype turned up a few times. At one of its ends the junction is not consistent with the germline gene, which may arise from a read error. The J gene is TRBJ2-7, the V gene TRBV27, with D perhaps matching TRBD1 (6 bases). The germline V gene encodes CDR1 MNHEY and CDR2 SMNVEV (reference sequence). This CDR3 comprises 15 residues. CDR3 protein: CASSRQGNRNNEQCF. The CDR3 DNA is TGTGCCAGCAGTAGGCAGGGGAATCGGAACAACGAGCAGTGCTTC.